The 5 T cell receptor beta chains below were found in one sample sequenced in a study of OX40 agonist ivuxolimab in advanced cancers. TCRdb's table, derived via immunoSEQ multiplex PCR, lists solely in-frame clones and lacks some. The table shows 35,000 to 55,000 clones, with 85% to 95% occurring only once. Specimen: CD4+ or CD8+ T cells sorted from blood, collected in a trial of the OX40 agonist ivuxolimab. These receptors were collected from an adult with an advanced solid tumor such as melanoma, head and neck, liver or kidney cancer.

This clone was detected once. The V and J genes are TRBV19 and TRBJ1-1; weak D call: TRBD1 (5 bases). Germline V gives CDR1 LNHDA, CDR2 SQIVND (reference sequence). This CDR3 comprises 13 residues. V was trimmed by 4 bases and J by 5 bases, leaving 11 bases between them. Written as DNA, the CDR3 is TGTGCCAGTAGTACCTACGGGGGAACTGAAGCTTTCTTT. As protein: CASSTYGGTEAFF.

This CDR3 is CASSPDSRYELFF. CDR3 nucleotides: TGTGCCAGCAGCCCGGACAGCCGGTACGAACTGTTTTTT. J is TRBJ1-4 and V is TRBV11-2; D is perhaps TRBD1 (6 bases). This CDR3 region has 13 residues. The V gene lost 5 bases and the J gene lost 12 bases, with 16 bases spanning the gap. Germline V gene data show CDR1 as SGHAT and CDR2 as FQNNGV.

As DNA, the CDR3 is TGCGCCAGCAGCTTGGCCTGGACAGGGGGCGAAATAGCCAAAAACATTCAGTACTTC. This gives the protein CASSLAWTGGEIAKNIQYF. V usage is TRBV5-1 and J usage is TRBJ2-4; TRBD1 matches at 11 bases. V dropped 0 bases and J dropped 0; count of bases not matched to a gene: 8. The germline gives CDR1 SGHRS, CDR2 YFSETQ. This CDR3 has 19 residues.

The chain recombines TRBV10-3 with TRBJ2-3; D may be TRBD1 or TRBD2 (5 bases each). The ends were cut back, 6 bases at V and 0 bases at J, with 13 bases in the middle. This CDR3 region has 15 residues. Germline V gene sequence: CDR1 ENHRY, CDR2 SYGVKD. CDR3 sequence: CAISGTAASTDTQYF. CDR3 nucleotide sequence: TGTGCCATCAGCGGGACGGCCGCGAGCACAGATACGCAGTATTTT.

The genes are TRBV5-1 and TRBJ1-2; D not resolved. Trimming left V 2 bases short and J 0 bases short, with 11 bases between. Germline lookup yields CDR1 SGHRS and CDR2 YFSETQ. The CDR3 extends over 15 amino acids. CDR3 coding DNA: TGCGCCAGCAGCTTATCCGGATATTCTAACTATGGCTACACCTTC. Amino acids: CASSLSGYSNYGYTF.